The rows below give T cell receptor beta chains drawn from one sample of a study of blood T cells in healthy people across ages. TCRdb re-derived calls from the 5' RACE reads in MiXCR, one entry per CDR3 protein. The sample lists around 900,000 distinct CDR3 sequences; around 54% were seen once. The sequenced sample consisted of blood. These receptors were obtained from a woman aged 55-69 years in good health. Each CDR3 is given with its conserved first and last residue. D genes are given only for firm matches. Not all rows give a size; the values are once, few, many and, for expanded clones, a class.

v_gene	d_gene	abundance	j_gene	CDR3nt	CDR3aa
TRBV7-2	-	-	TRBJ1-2	TGTGCCAGCAGCCCCCGTGGAGCAGCTAACTATGGCTACACCTTC	CASSPRGAANYGYTF
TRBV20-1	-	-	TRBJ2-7	TGCAGTGCTCGGGACAATCCCTACGAGCAGTACTTC	CSARDNPYEQYF
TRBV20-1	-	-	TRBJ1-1	TGCAGTGCTAGAGCTTATCGAAAGTACGAAGCTTTCTTT	CSARAYRKYEAFF
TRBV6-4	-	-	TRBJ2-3	TGTGCCAGAAAAGGCGCATCTGGGTTCACAGATACGCAGTATTTT	CARKGASGFTDTQYF
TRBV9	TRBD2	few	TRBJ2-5	TGTGCCAGCAGCGTAGCTAGCGGGACTGAAGAGACCCAGTACTTC	CASSVASGTEETQYF
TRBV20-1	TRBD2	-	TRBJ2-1	TGCAGTGCTAGGGGAGCGCTAGCGGCGTTCTTC	CSARGALAAFF
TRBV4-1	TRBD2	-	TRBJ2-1	TGCGCCAGCAGCCAAGAAGTGGCAGGAGGCGGGAGGGAACGTGAGCAGTTCTTC	CASSQEVAGGGREREQFF
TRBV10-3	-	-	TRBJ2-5	TGTGCCATCAGTCCTAGTTCCCAAGAGACCCAGTACTTC	CAISPSSQETQYF
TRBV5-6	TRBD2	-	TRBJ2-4	TGTGCCAGCAGCTTTCCGACTAGCGGGAGGGAAAACATTCAGTACTTC	CASSFPTSGRENIQYF
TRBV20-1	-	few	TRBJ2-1	TGCAGTGCTAGGTCGGGGGACGCCTACAATGAGCAGTTCTTC	CSARSGDAYNEQFF
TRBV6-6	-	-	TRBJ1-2	TGTGCCAGCAGAACAGGGCCTTATGGCTACACCTTC	CASRTGPYGYTF
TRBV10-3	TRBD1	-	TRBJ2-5	TGTGCCATCAGTGGACAGGGGGAGACCCAGTACTTC	CAISGQGETQYF
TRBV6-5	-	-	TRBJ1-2	TGTGCCAGCAGTTACGCTGGGGACGGCATCTATGGCTACACCTTC	CASSYAGDGIYGYTF
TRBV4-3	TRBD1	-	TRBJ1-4	TGCGCCAGCAGCCAAGAGGACAGGGTGGGTGAAAAACTGTTTTTT	CASSQEDRVGEKLFF
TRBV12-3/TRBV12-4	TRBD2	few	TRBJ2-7	TGTGCCAGCAGTTCAAGCGGGAGGAGGGAAGAGATCCAGTACTTC	CASSSSGRREEIQYF
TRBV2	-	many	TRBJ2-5	TGTGCCAGCGCGCTAGTTCGCCAAGAGACCCAGTACTTC	CASALVRQETQYF
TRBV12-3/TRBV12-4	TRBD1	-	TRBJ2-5	TGTGCCAGTATCCTCCACCGCCCCCCCAAAGGGACAGGGGGAGAGACCCAGTACTTC	CASILHRPPKGTGGETQYF
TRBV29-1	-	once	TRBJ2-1	TGCAGCACAGGGGGGGCTCACTCCTACAATGAGCAGTTCTTC	CSTGGAHSYNEQFF
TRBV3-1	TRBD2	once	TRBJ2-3	TGTGCCAGCAGCCAACCTAGCGGTTCTAGCACAGATACGCAGTATTTT	CASSQPSGSSTDTQYF
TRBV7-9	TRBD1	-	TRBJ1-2	TGTGCCAGCAGCTTAGAAATCCGGGACAGTCTTGGGGGCTACACCTTC	CASSLEIRDSLGGYTF
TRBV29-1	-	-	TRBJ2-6	TGCAGCGTTCCGACTGACGGCTCTGGGGCCAACGTCCTGACTTTC	CSVPTDGSGANVLTF
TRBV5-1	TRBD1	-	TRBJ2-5	TGCGCCAGCAATCCCGGGACAGCTCAAGAGACCCAGTACTTC	CASNPGTAQETQYF
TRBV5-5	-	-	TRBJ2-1	TGTGCCAGCAGCGGAAGAAGAGGCGAGCAGTTCTTC	CASSGRRGEQFF
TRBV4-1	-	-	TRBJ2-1	TGCGCCAGCAGCCAAGACCGGACATCGGCGGACAATGAGCAGTTCTTC	CASSQDRTSADNEQFF